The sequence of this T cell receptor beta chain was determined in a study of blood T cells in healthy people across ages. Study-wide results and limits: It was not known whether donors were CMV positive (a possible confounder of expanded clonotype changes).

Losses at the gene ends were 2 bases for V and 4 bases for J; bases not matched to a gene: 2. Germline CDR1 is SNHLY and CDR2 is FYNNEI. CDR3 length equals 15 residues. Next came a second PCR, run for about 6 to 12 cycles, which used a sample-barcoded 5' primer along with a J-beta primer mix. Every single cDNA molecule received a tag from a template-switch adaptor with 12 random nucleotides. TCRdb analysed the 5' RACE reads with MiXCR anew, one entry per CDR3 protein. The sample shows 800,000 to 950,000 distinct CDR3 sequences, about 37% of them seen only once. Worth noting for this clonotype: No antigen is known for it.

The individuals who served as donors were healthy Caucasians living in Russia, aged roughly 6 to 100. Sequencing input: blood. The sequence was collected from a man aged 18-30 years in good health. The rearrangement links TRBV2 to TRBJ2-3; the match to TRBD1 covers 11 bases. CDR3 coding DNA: TGTGCCAGCAGTGAAATGGGACAGGGGGCAGATACGCAGTATTTT. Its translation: CASSEMGQGADTQYF.